A single sample is the source of the 29 T cell receptor beta chains below, sequenced in a study of Graves' ophthalmopathy and Graves' hyperthyroidism. RNA transcripts were the source from which TCR beta CDR3 regions were amplified. The workflow started with a first-round RT-PCR run with HTBI primers and then moved on to a second-round multiplex PCR. TCRdb fed the multiplex PCR reads into MiXCR, producing one record per CDR3 protein. The profile covers 500,000 to 600,000 distinct CDR3 sequences, with under 45% appearing a single time and over 3.5% taken by the ten largest. Sequencing was carried out using peripheral blood or thyroid tissue (not recorded which). Receptor source: an adult man with Graves' hyperthyroidism.

There are a few counts of this clonotype. The rearrangement links TRBV12-5 to TRBJ2-7, with 9 bases aligning to TRBD2. CDR1 and CDR2 from the germline V gene are LGHNT and FRNRAP. The ends lost 3 bases at V and 3 bases at J; junction bases unmatched: 0. This CDR3 spans 13 amino acids. CDR3 amino acids: CASGLAGGYEQYF. The CDR3, as DNA: TGTGCTAGTGGTTTAGCGGGGGGCTACGAGCAGTACTTC.

Many counts were recorded for this clonotype. The V and J genes are TRBV7-9 and TRBJ1-1, with unresolved D. Germline assignment: CDR1 SEHNR and CDR2 FQNEAQ (reference sequence). The ends were cut back, 2 bases at V and 11 bases at J, with 6 bases in the middle. The CDR3 has 10 residues. The CDR3 spells CASSLLQAFF. CDR3 DNA: TGTGCCAGCAGCTTACTTCAGGCTTTCTTT.

To note about this clonotype: One base away lies a much larger clone, so this may be a sequencing read error. The V call is TRBV5-1, the J call TRBJ2-5, with D perhaps given as TRBD1 or TRBD2 (5 bases each). In germline, CDR1 is SGHRS, CDR2 YFSETQ. This CDR3 comprises 14 residues. Trimming took off 7 bases at V and 7 bases at J, with 20 bases between the two ends. CDR3 protein: CASSPGRGGGTQYF. The DNA of the CDR3 is TGCGCCAGCTCTCCGGGACGCGGAGGTGGGACCCAGTACTTC. Based on the CDR3 plus reference TRBV5-1 and TRBJ2-5, the full variable domain is KAGVTQTPRYLIKTRGQQVTLSCSPISGHRSVSWYQQTPGQGLQFLFEYFSETQRNKGNFPGRFSGRQFSNSRSEMNVSTLELGDSALYLCASSPGRGGGTQYFGPGTRLLVL.

This clonotype was seen at least ten times. The V call is TRBV2, the J call TRBJ1-6, with D possibly matching TRBD1 (5 bases). The CDR3 is 16 residues long. The germline V and J ends were trimmed by 0 bases and 2 bases, with 8 bases remaining between them. Germline-derived CDR1 and CDR2 are SNHLY and FYNNEI. DNA of the CDR3: TGTGCCAGCAGTGAAGCTACAGGAGCCTATAATTCACCCCTCCACTTT. It yields the protein CASSEATGAYNSPLHF.

This sequence joins TRBV7-8 and TRBJ2-7; TRBD1 matches at 7 bases. With V trimmed by 1 base and J by 8 bases, 14 bases remained unmatched. The germline CDR1 and CDR2 sequences are SGHVS and FQNEAQ. The CDR3 is 16 amino acids. This CDR3 is CASSLGQGVRQPQQYF. CDR3 bases: TGTGCCAGCAGCTTAGGACAGGGAGTGCGTCAGCCCCAGCAGTACTTC.

In DNA, the CDR3 is TGTGCCAGCAGTGATTTAGGACAGGGGGCCGGCGAGACCCAGTACTTC. Its translation is CASSDLGQGAGETQYF. V gene TRBV2 combines with J gene TRBJ2-5; TRBD1 aligns across 11 bases. The CDR3 is made up of 16 amino acids. From germline, CDR1 is SNHLY and CDR2 FYNNEI. After removal of 3 bases from V and 5 bases from J, the junction contained 8 bases not matched to a gene.

This clonotype was counted many times. V and J are TRBV24-1 and TRBJ2-5, with 8 bases aligning to TRBD1. This CDR3 region has 15 residues. Germline V gene lookup returns CDR1 KGHDR and CDR2 SFDVKD. J lost 2 bases, V lost 3 bases, and 4 bases had no gene match. The CDR3 sequence: CATSDRQGAQETQYF. The CDR3 DNA is TGTGCCACCAGTGATCGTCAGGGGGCTCAAGAGACCCAGTACTTC.

This clonotype was counted at least ten times. The rearrangement uses TRBV10-2 and TRBJ1-2; D remains unclear. V lost 7 bases to trimming and J lost 4 bases, with 13 bases between them. CDR3 length: 13 amino acids. CDR1 WSHSY and CDR2 SAAADI come from the germline V gene. The CDR3: CASMKRVGYGYTF. The CDR3 DNA follows: TGCGCCAGCATGAAGAGGGTCGGCTATGGCTACACCTTC.

This clonotype was seen many times. The CDR3 sequence is CSARGSGGGETQYF. The CDR3 bases are TGCAGTGCTAGAGGTAGCGGGGGTGGAGAGACCCAGTACTTC. The chain has TRBV20-1 and TRBJ2-5, with 9 bases that match TRBD2. CDR1 DFQATT and CDR2 SNEGSKA come from the germline V gene (reference sequence). The CDR3 length is 14 residues. J lost 4 bases, V lost 1 base, and 4 bases had no gene match.

Concerning this clonotype: A much larger clone lies one base from this, so it may be a read error. The genes are TRBV24-1 and TRBJ1-1; D is unresolved. This CDR3 contains 13 residues. Germline-derived CDR1 and CDR2 are KGHDR and SFDVKD. CDR3 in amino acids: CATSGGMNTEASF. CDR3 sequence (DNA): TGTGCCACCAGTGGAGGCATGAACACTGAAGCTTCCTTT.

This clonotype was recorded many times. The chain is built from TRBV11-3 and TRBJ1-2, with D maybe TRBD1 (5 bases). CDR1 is SGHNT, CDR2 YENEEA, per germline. Trimming shortened V by 3 bases and J by 4 bases, and 12 bases separated the two germline ends. The CDR3 loop spans 14 amino acids. In DNA, the CDR3 is TGTGCCAGCAGCTTTGGGGCAGGAGTCTATGGCTACACCTTC. Translated, it gives CASSFGAGVYGYTF.

This clonotype has a handful of counts. This sequence joins TRBV12-3 or TRBV12-4 and TRBJ2-7; D unclear. The DNA end favors TRBJ2-1, so the J call may be wrong. The CDR3 extends over 12 amino acids. CDR3 nucleotide sequence: TGTGCCAGCAGCTGGGGTGGCAATGAGCAGTTCTTC. Its translation is CASSWGGNEQFF.

The chain employs TRBV19 and TRBJ1-1; D uncertain. Trimming took off 7 bases at V and 1 base at J, with 10 bases between the two ends. CDR3 length: 13 amino acids. The germline CDR1 and CDR2 sequences are LNHDA and SQIVND (reference sequence). The CDR3 reads CASKSSANTEAFF. CDR3 coding DNA: TGTGCCAGTAAGAGCTCAGCGAACACTGAAGCTTTCTTT.

Regarding this clonotype: This may stem from a read error, because a much larger clone lies one nucleotide away. The chain couples TRBV5-5 to TRBJ1-3; D is unclear. CDR3 length: 15 residues. From germline, CDR1 is SGHKS and CDR2 YYEKEE (reference sequence). CDR3 in amino acids: CASSLRGSSGDTIYF. The CDR3 nucleotides are TGTGCCAGCAGCTTGCGGGGAAGCTCTGGAGACACCATATATTTT.

The rearrangement uses TRBV9 and TRBJ2-7; D may be TRBD2 (6 bases). Germline-derived CDR1 and CDR2 are SGDLS and YYNGEE. The CDR3 is made up of 15 amino acids. With 0 bases removed from V and 0 bases from J, the gap between germline ends came to 10 bases. The CDR3: CASSVDGSSSYEQYF. The CDR3 bases are TGTGCCAGCAGCGTAGACGGGAGTAGCTCCTACGAGCAGTACTTC.

As for this clonotype: The conserved final phenylalanine or tryptophan is absent from the CDR3, which likely points to a read error. The J gene is TRBJ1-3, the V gene TRBV12-3 or TRBV12-4; D remains ambiguous. The CDR3 has 12 amino acids. Trimming took 5 bases from V and 2 from J, leaving 4 bases between them. DNA of the CDR3: TGTGCCAGCAGTCGCACTGGAAACACCATATATTCT. Protein: CASSRTGNTIYS.

For this clonotype: A much larger clone sits a single nucleotide away, making a read error possible. The chain links TRBV7-9 to TRBJ2-5; possibly TRBD2 for D (7 bases). This CDR3 region has 15 residues. Germline lookup yields CDR1 SEHNR and CDR2 FQNEAQ (reference sequence). In DNA, the CDR3 is TGTGCCAGCAGCTTAGGGGCGGGGGCCCAAGAGACCCGGTACTTC. Translated: CASSLGAGAQETRYF.

This clonotype has at least ten counts. V gene TRBV11-2 combines with J gene TRBJ1-6, with 9 bases fitting TRBD1. CDR3 size: 16 residues. V lost 2 bases to trimming and J lost 7 bases; unmatched junction nucleotides: 6. Germline V gene data show CDR1 as SGHAT and CDR2 as FQNNGV. CDR3 sequence: CASSLSGQGSNSPLHF. CDR3 nucleotide sequence: TGTGCCAGCAGCTTATCGGGACAGGGCAGCAATTCACCCCTCCACTTT. The full variable domain, its missing parts supplied by reference TRBV11-2 and TRBJ1-6, is EAGVAQSPRYKIIEKRQSVAFWCNPISGHATLYWYQQILGQGPKLLIQFQNNGVVDDSQLPKDRFSAERLKGVDSTLKIQPAKLEDSAVYLCASSLSGQGSNSPLHFGNGTRLTVT.

In the case of this clonotype: This sequence may be a read error, since a much larger clone differs from it by one base. This chain connects TRBV13 to TRBJ1-2, with no clear D. Germline loops: CDR1 PRHDT, CDR2 FYEKMQ (reference sequence). The CDR3 has 15 amino acids. The CDR3 protein is CASSARQRKNCGYTF. The CDR3 DNA reads as TGTGCCAGCAGCGCCCGACAAAGGAAAAACTGTGGCTACACCTTC.

V is TRBV29-1 and J is TRBJ1-1; 8 bases align to TRBD1. The CDR3 consists of 13 residues. The junction had 5 bases not matched to a gene; V was cut back by 7 bases and J by 1 base. In germline, CDR1 is SQVTM, CDR2 ANQGSEA. The CDR3 here is CSATGTGNTEAFF. The CDR3 DNA is TGCAGCGCGACCGGGACAGGGAACACTGAAGCTTTCTTT.

The chain carries TRBV7-2 and TRBJ2-7, with D hard to call. Germline assignment: CDR1 SGHTA and CDR2 FQGNSA. CDR3 length equals 15 residues. V lost 4 bases, J lost 3 bases, and 16 bases lay in between. CDR3 coding DNA: TGTGCCAGCAGCTCCGACCAAACAGAGAACTACGAGCAGTACTTC. Translated: CASSSDQTENYEQYF.

Comment on this clonotype: Lacking the conserved final phenylalanine or tryptophan, this CDR3 likely reflects a read error. It is unclear where the CDR3 begins or ends on the DNA, so no DNA is shown, and the CDR3 is as TCRdb lists it. The V gene is TRBV7-9, the J gene TRBJ1-6. The CDR3 numbers 9 amino acids, ends counted. Per the germline V gene, CDR1 is SEHNR and CDR2 is FQNEAQ (reference sequence). This CDR3 reads CASSLAAGI.

This clonotype was picked up many times. The chain has TRBV2 and TRBJ1-4; 7 positions agree with TRBD1. CDR1 and CDR2 from the germline V gene are SNHLY and FYNNEI. The CDR3 has 17 amino acids. After removal of 6 bases from V and 4 bases from J, the junction contained 14 bases not matched to a gene. This CDR3 reads CASSRKNAGQNNEKLFF. The CDR3 DNA sequence: TGTGCCAGCAGCCGAAAGAACGCGGGACAGAATAATGAAAAACTGTTTTTT. Based on the CDR3 plus reference TRBV2 and TRBJ1-4, the full variable domain is EPEVTQTPSHQVTQMGQEVILRCVPISNHLYFYWYRQILGQKVEFLVSFYNNEISEKSEIFDDQFSVERPDGSNFTLKIRSTKLEDSAMYFCASSRKNAGQNNEKLFFGSGTQLSVL.

This clonotype was found once. The gene calls are TRBV20-1 and TRBJ1-1, with 10 nucleotides matching TRBD1. From germline, CDR1 is DFQATT and CDR2 SNEGSKA (reference sequence). V shed 5 bases and J 5 bases; nucleotides not matched to a gene: 5. The CDR3 contains 13 residues. The CDR3 loop reads CSAATGGSTEAFF. CDR3 nucleotide sequence: TGCAGTGCTGCGACAGGGGGCTCGACTGAAGCTTTCTTT.

The chain combines TRBV7-3 with TRBJ2-6; 10 bases fit TRBD1. V was pared by 5 bases and J by 2 bases, with 9 bases of the junction left unmatched. The CDR3 spans 18 residues. The V gene's germline CDR1 is SGHTA and CDR2 FQGTGA. CDR3 in DNA: TGTGCCAGCAGCCATATGGGACAGGGGTCCCCTGGGGCCAACGTCCTGACTTTC. Its translation: CASSHMGQGSPGANVLTF.

This clonotype was detected many times. The J gene is TRBJ2-7, the V gene TRBV29-1; TRBD1 matches 8 bases. The CDR3 covers 15 residues. The germline CDR1 and CDR2 sequences are SQVTM and ANQGSEA. J was trimmed by 2 bases and V by 6 bases; bases with no gene match: 12. The CDR3 spells CSVTGAGTGTYEQYF. The CDR3 coding sequence is TGCAGCGTCACTGGAGCCGGGACAGGTACCTACGAGCAGTACTTC.

This chain joins TRBV10-3 and TRBJ2-7; 7 bases map to TRBD2. The ends lost 6 bases at V and 4 bases at J; junction bases unmatched: 12. In germline, CDR1 is ENHRY, CDR2 SYGVKD. There are 15 residues in the CDR3. The CDR3 sequence: CAIRDWGGDRYEQYF. Here the CDR3 DNA reads TGTGCCATCAGGGACTGGGGAGGGGACCGTTACGAGCAGTACTTC.

This clonotype was seen repeatedly, ten times or more. V usage is TRBV24-1 and J usage is TRBJ2-5, with D possibly matching TRBD1 (5 bases). The CDR3 is 18 residues long. Trimming left V 3 bases short and J 0 bases short, with 19 bases between. CDR1 and CDR2 from the germline V gene are KGHDR and SFDVKD. CDR3 region: CATSDGVVFSGYQETQYF. CDR3 nucleotide sequence: TGTGCCACCAGTGATGGGGTTGTGTTTTCAGGGTACCAAGAGACCCAGTACTTC.

This sequence joins TRBV7-9 and TRBJ2-2; TRBD1 is a possible D gene (6 bases). Per germline, CDR1 SEHNR and CDR2 FQNEAQ (reference sequence). This CDR3 comprises 16 residues. The V end was cut by 0 bases, the J end by 0 bases, with 8 bases between. CDR3 DNA: TGTGCCAGCAGCTTAGCGGGACATTCGAACACCGGGGAGCTGTTTTTT. Amino acids: CASSLAGHSNTGELFF.